One T cell receptor beta chain is described in this entry. The data derive from a study of blood T cells in healthy people across ages. Next came a second PCR, run for about 6 to 11 cycles, which used a sample-barcoded 5' primer along with a J-beta primer mix. TCRdb ran MiXCR on the 5' RACE reads and lists one entry per CDR3 protein. The sample lists about 830,000 distinct CDR3 sequences, around two thirds occurring once. This CDR3 spans 17 amino acids. Germline lookup yields CDR1 LGHNA and CDR2 YNFKEQ. The V gene end was trimmed by 0 bases and the J gene end by 1 base; junction bases not matched to a gene: 4.

Sequenced: blood. The receptor comes from a man aged 30 to 39 in good health. The chain employs TRBV4-2 and TRBJ2-4; 9 bases are a match to TRBD2. CDR3 loop: CASSQELAGAAKNIQYF. CDR3 in DNA: TGTGCCAGCAGCCAAGAGTTAGCGGGGGCCGCCAAAAACATTCAGTACTTC.